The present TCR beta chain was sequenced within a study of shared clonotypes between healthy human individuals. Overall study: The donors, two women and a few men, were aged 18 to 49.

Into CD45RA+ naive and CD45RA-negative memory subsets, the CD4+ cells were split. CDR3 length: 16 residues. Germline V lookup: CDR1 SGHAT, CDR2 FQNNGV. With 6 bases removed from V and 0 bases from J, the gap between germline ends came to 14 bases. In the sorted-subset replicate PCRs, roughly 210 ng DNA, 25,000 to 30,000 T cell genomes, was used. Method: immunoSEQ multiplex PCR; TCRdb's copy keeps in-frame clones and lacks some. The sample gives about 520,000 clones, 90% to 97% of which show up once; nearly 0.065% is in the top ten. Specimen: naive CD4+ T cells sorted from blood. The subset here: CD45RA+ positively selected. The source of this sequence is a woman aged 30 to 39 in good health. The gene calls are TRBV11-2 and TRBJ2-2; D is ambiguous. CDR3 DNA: TGTGCCAGCAGTTCCCCGTGGGGTTCGAACACCGGGGAGCTGTTTTTT. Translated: CASSSPWGSNTGELFF. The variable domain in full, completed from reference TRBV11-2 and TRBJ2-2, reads EAGVAQSPRYKIIEKRQSVAFWCNPISGHATLYWYQQILGQGPKLLIQFQNNGVVDDSQLPKDRFSAERLKGVDSTLKIQPAKLEDSAVYLCASSSPWGSNTGELFFGEGSRLTVL.